This is a list of T cell receptor beta chains from one sample in a study of blood T cell repertoires in COVID-19. Sequencing was performed with immunoSEQ multiplex PCR; in TCRdb, only in-frame clones are kept and a portion is missing. The table shows some 490,000 clones, with around 85% occurring only once. The sequenced sample consisted of PBMCs or T cells enriched from blood (not recorded which). Receptor source: an older woman who had recovered from COVID-19. Each CDR3 is given with its conserved first and last residue. A D gene is named only where the DNA matches it firmly. Expanded clones are given a class, and other clones once, few, many or no size at all.

clone_size j_call cdr3_length d_call v_call cdr3_nt cdr3_aa
- TRBJ2-6 17 - TRBV5-1 TGCGCCAGCAGCTTTAGCAGGGGAAGCTCTGGGGCCAACGTCCTGACTTTC CASSFSRGSSGANVLTF
- TRBJ2-2 16 - TRBV12-2 TGTGCAAGTCGAAGGTTGGTAGCGGGGGAAACCGGGGAGCTGTTTTTT CASRRLVAGETGELFF
once TRBJ1-4 16 TRBD1 TRBV5-1 TGCGCCAGCAGCTTCTGGACAGGGGCCCAGGGAGAAAAACTGTTTTTT CASSFWTGAQGEKLFF
- TRBJ2-7 14 - TRBV7-8 TGTGCCAGCAGCTTTAAGGGGGGGCAGGAGGAGCAGTACTTC CASSFKGGQEEQYF
- TRBJ2-1 13 - TRBV3-1/TRBV3-2 TGTGCCAGCAGCCAACGGGGTCACAATGAGCAGTTCTTC CASSQRGHNEQFF
- TRBJ1-2 13 TRBD1 TRBV29-1 TGCAGCGCCGGGGACAGGGTGGACTATGGCTACACCTTC CSAGDRVDYGYTF
- TRBJ1-2 14 TRBD1 TRBV11-3 TGTGCCAGCAGCTCACTAGACAGGGGCGGTGGCTACACCTTC CASSSLDRGGGYTF
- TRBJ1-6 15 - TRBV6-2/TRBV6-3 TGTGCCAGCAGTTACGCCCGGGGTGGTAATTCACCCCTCCACTTT CASSYARGGNSPLHF
- TRBJ1-6 16 - TRBV9 TGTGCCAGCAGCCCGGCTAGGGGCCAAGGAAATTCACCCCTCCACTTT CASSPARGQGNSPLHF
- TRBJ2-7 15 - TRBV27 TGTGCCAGCAGTTTACAGCTGGGACATGCCTACGAGCAGTACTTC CASSLQLGHAYEQYF
- TRBJ2-3 16 TRBD1 TRBV5-5 TGTGCCAGCAGCTTGTTTTGGACAGGGGGCATCGATACGCAGTATTTT CASSLFWTGGIDTQYF
- TRBJ2-3 11 TRBD1 TRBV29-1 TGCAGCGTACAGGGGAGAGATACGCAGTATTTT CSVQGRDTQYF
- TRBJ2-1 16 TRBD2 TRBV5-1 TGCGCCAGCAGCCAGCTCGCAGCGGGGGGGTACAATGAGCAGTTCTTC CASSQLAAGGYNEQFF
- TRBJ1-6 16 TRBD1 TRBV4-1 TGCGCCAGCAGCCAAGATTCGGGACAGGGGACGCCACCCCTCCACTTT CASSQDSGQGTPPLHF
- TRBJ1-3 17 - TRBV18 TGTGCCAGCTCACCATCCCTTACAGGCACCTCTGGAAACACCATATATTTT CASSPSLTGTSGNTIYF
- TRBJ2-7 13 - TRBV27 TGTGCCAGCAGCCCCCTACCTTCCTACGAGCAGTACTTC CASSPLPSYEQYF
- TRBJ1-5 14 - TRBV7-9 TGTGCCAGCAGCTTAGGGGCAGGGAAGCAGCCCCAGCATTTT CASSLGAGKQPQHF
- TRBJ1-6 14 - TRBV18 TGTGCCAGCTCACCTCAGGGTCAGAACTCACCCCTCCACTTT CASSPQGQNSPLHF
- TRBJ2-2 17 TRBD2 TRBV5-1 TGCGCCAGCAGCTTTCGGCTAGCGGGGGAGAACACCGGGGAGCTGTTTTTT CASSFRLAGENTGELFF
- TRBJ1-2 13 - TRBV12-3/TRBV12-4 TGTGCCAGCAGTAACCCAGGGTCTCTCGGCTACACCTTC CASSNPGSLGYTF
- TRBJ1-5 14 - TRBV5-6 TGTGCCAGCAGCCCCGGGACTCTTAATCAGCCCCAGCATTTT CASSPGTLNQPQHF
- TRBJ1-6 12 - TRBV21-1 TGTGCCAGCAGCAGAATCAGGCTGGCCCTCCACTTT CASSRIRLALHF
- TRBJ1-2 15 - TRBV2 TGTGCCAGCAGTGAAGAAACAGACCCTAACTATGGCTACACCTTC CASSEETDPNYGYTF
- TRBJ2-3 13 - TRBV4-1 TGCGCCAGCAGCCAAAGTCCAGGAGATACGCAGTATTTT CASSQSPGDTQYF
- TRBJ2-2 17 TRBD1 TRBV6-2/TRBV6-3 TGTGCCAGCAGTCGCTTCCGGACAGGGAAGGGCACCGGGGAGCTGTTTTTT CASSRFRTGKGTGELFF
- TRBJ2-2 16 - TRBV3-1/TRBV3-2 TGTGCCAGCAGCCTCCGTAAGACTCAGGGTTCCGGGGAGCTGTTTTTT CASSLRKTQGSGELFF
- TRBJ2-7 15 TRBD1 TRBV2 TGTGCCAGCAACCCACGGACAGGGGGCTTCCACGAGCAGTACTTC CASNPRTGGFHEQYF
once TRBJ2-5 13 TRBD1 TRBV6-5 TGTGCCAGCAGTATCGGGACAGGGGAGACCCAGTACTTC CASSIGTGETQYF
- TRBJ1-5 13 TRBD1 TRBV27 TGTGCCAGCAGTTTAGCAGGGGGACAGCCCCAGCATTTT CASSLAGGQPQHF